One TCR beta chain is described in this entry. TCRdb's copy holds only in-frame clones and misses some; the assay was immunoSEQ multiplex PCR. The sample lists around 370,000 clones, roughly 86% occurring once. This entry is derived from a study of blood T cell repertoires in COVID-19. This TCR derives from a woman aged 70-85 years with COVID-19, enrolled during active disease. Sequenced input: peripheral blood.

The DNA of the CDR3 is TGTGCCAGCAGCCGAGACAGGGAGAAAGAGACCCAGTACTTC. This codes for CASSRDREKETQYF. The gene calls are TRBV7-9 and TRBJ2-5, with 7 bases aligning to TRBD1. The CDR3 covers 14 residues. Per germline, CDR1 SEHNR and CDR2 FQNEAQ (reference sequence). The J segment lost 3 bases and the V segment lost 5 bases, leaving 6 bases of the junction unmatched.